The rows below give T cell receptor beta chains drawn from one sample of a study of beta chain features in type 1 diabetes. Only in-frame clones appear in the TCRdb table, and some are missing; sequencing was by immunoSEQ multiplex PCR. The data contain 640,000 or so clones, 11% to 15% of them seen just once; the ten biggest clones take up around 0.04%. The material sequenced was naive CD4+ T cells from blood. The receptors come from a man in his late teens or twenties with type 1 diabetes. Both conserved end residues are part of each CDR3. Fields, in order: V gene, D gene, J gene, clone size, CDR3 DNA, CDR3 protein. A D gene is named only where the DNA matches it firmly. Clone size is given for some rows only: seen once, a few or many times, or a class if the clone is expanded.

>TRBV5-1|TRBD1|TRBJ2-2|NA
TGCGCCAGCAGGGGGACAGGGAACACCGGGGAGCTGTTTTTT
CASRGTGNTGELFF
>TRBV14|TRBD1|TRBJ1-1|few
TGTGCCAGCAGCCAAGATAACAGTGGACAGGCGGCGCGACGGTTGGGTAACACTGAAGCTTTCTTT
CASSQDNSGQAARRLGNTEAFF
>TRBV6-6|NA|TRBJ2-1|few
TGTGCCAGCAGCCCTGTGGCCGTGGAGCAGTTCTTC
CASSPVAVEQFF
>TRBV21-1|NA|TRBJ1-1|few
TGTGCCAGCAGCAAATGGGACGAGGGGTTTGAAGCTTTCTTT
CASSKWDEGFEAFF
>TRBV15|NA|TRBJ2-1|NA
TGTGCCACCGGCCTAGCAGGAGTTGAGCAGTTCTTC
CATGLAGVEQFF
>TRBV2|TRBD2|TRBJ2-4|NA
TGTGCCAGCAGCCTTCTAGCGGGGGTCCGCCTTCAGTACTTC
CASSLLAGVRLQYF
>TRBV30|NA|TRBJ1-6|few
TGTGCCTGGAGTGTCAATTCACCCCTCCACTTT
CAWSVNSPLHF
>TRBV7-2|NA|TRBJ1-1|NA
TGTGCCAGCAGCTTCAGTGGGACTGAAGCTTTCTTT
CASSFSGTEAFF
>TRBV7-9|TRBD2|TRBJ2-7|few
TGTGCCAGCAGCCGCCGGGCTAGCGGTATCTCCTACGAGCAGTACTTC
CASSRRASGISYEQYF
>TRBV4-1|NA|TRBJ1-5|NA
TGCGCCAGCAGCCAAGGGAGCAGGGGCTATAGCAATCAGCCCCAGCATTTT
CASSQGSRGYSNQPQHF
>TRBV5-1|NA|TRBJ2-5|few
TGCGCCAGCAGCTTGGGGCAGGGTGAGACCCAGTACTTC
CASSLGQGETQYF
>TRBV5-4|NA|TRBJ2-3|NA
TGTGCCAGCAGCCCCTATCAAGATACGCAGTATTTT
CASSPYQDTQYF
>TRBV7-2|NA|TRBJ1-1|NA
TGTGCCAGCAGGACCCGGGACACTGAAGCTTTCTTT
CASRTRDTEAFF
>TRBV6-5|TRBD1|TRBJ1-1|NA
TGTGCCAGCAGTCTCTCGGACAGGGAGGTGACTGAAGCTTTCTTT
CASSLSDREVTEAFF
>TRBV28|NA|TRBJ2-1|NA
TGTGCCAGCAGTATGCCGGGTCGGAACAATGAGCAGTTCTTC
CASSMPGRNNEQFF
>TRBV4-3|NA|TRBJ2-3|few
TGCGCCAGCAGCCCGGACTCAAGCACAGATACGCAGTATTTT
CASSPDSSTDTQYF
>TRBV15|NA|TRBJ1-4|NA
TGTGCCACCAGCCCGACGGGACCGAATGAAAAACTGTTTTTT
CATSPTGPNEKLFF
>TRBV7-2|TRBD2|TRBJ2-1|few
TGTGCCAGCAGCTTAGACGGGACTAGCGGGGGACTAGGGCAGTTCTTC
CASSLDGTSGGLGQFF
>TRBV29-1|NA|TRBJ1-1|NA
TGCAGGGCAGGGAGCCGCCTAAACACTGAAGCTTTCTTT
CRAGSRLNTEAFF
>TRBV28|TRBD2|TRBJ2-1|few
TGTGCCAGCAGTTCAAATTTAGCGGGAGCCGGGGAGCAGTTCTTC
CASSSNLAGAGEQFF
>TRBV28|TRBD2|TRBJ2-3|few
TGTGCCAGCAGTTTTAGCGGGGCGATCACAGATACGCAGTATTTT
CASSFSGAITDTQYF
>TRBV15|NA|TRBJ2-3|few
TGTGCCACCAGCAGAGATATTGTATCAGTCACAGATACGCAGTATTTT
CATSRDIVSVTDTQYF
>TRBV7-2|NA|TRBJ2-7|NA
TGTGCCAGCAGCAGCCGGGACATCTCCTACGAGCAGTACTTC
CASSSRDISYEQYF
>TRBV7-3|NA|TRBJ2-3|NA
TGTGCCAGCAGCTCGGGGACTACAGATACGCAGTATTTT
CASSSGTTDTQYF
>TRBV7-7|NA|TRBJ2-3|few
TGTGCTAGCAGCTTGTCCCCTACTAGCACAGATACGCAGTATTTT
CASSLSPTSTDTQYF
>TRBV30|NA|TRBJ2-1|few
TGTGCCTGGAGTACGAGCAATGAGCAGTTCTTC
CAWSTSNEQFF
>TRBV14|TRBD1|TRBJ2-7|few
TGTGCCAGCAGCCAACTTTTGGGACAGGGTCTCGGGGAGCAGTACTTC
CASSQLLGQGLGEQYF
>TRBV30|NA|TRBJ1-5|few
TGTGCCTGGAGTGTACCTGGACGCAGCAATCAGCCCCAGCATTTT
CAWSVPGRSNQPQHF
>TRBV9|NA|TRBJ2-2|NA
TGTGCCAGCAGGGGAATCGGGGAGCTGTTTTTT
CASRGIGELFF